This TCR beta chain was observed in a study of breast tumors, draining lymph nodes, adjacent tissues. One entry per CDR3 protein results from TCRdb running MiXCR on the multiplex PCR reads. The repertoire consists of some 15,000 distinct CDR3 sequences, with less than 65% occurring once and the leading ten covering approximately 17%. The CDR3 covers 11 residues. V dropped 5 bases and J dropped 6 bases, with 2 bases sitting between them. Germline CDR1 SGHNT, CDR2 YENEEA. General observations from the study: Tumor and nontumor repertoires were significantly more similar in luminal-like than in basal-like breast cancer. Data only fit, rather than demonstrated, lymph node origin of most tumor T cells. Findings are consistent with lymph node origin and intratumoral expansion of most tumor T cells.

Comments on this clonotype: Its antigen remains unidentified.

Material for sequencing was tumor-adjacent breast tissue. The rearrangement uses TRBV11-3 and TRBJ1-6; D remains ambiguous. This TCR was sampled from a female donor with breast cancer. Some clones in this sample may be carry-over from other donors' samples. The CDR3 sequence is CASSSNSPLHF. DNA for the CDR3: TGTGCCAGCAGCAGTAATTCACCCCTCCACTTT.